The subject of this entry is one TCR beta chain. Its antigen is not known. Treatment given: oral pan-JAK inhibitor, 5-10 mg twice daily. Peripheral blood and lesional scalp punch biopsies came from alopecia areata patients. Extraction and reverse transcription of RNA yielded cDNA as the sequencing template. The assay was immunoSEQ multiplex PCR, and TCRdb's table has in-frame clones only and misses some. This repertoire shows more than 150,000 clones, 58% found once; its top ten account for 10% to 15%. These data originate in a study of CD8+ T cells in alopecia areata. Study findings and constraints: Normal scalp had lower clonality than lesional scalp, with alopecia totalis/universalis lesions showing this most strongly. Many expanded lesional clones persisted in scalp and blood during tofacitinib. The study found tofacitinib significantly decreased scalp clonality and expanded CD8+ clones among the top 100.

The CDR3 consists of 14 residues. Trimming removed 3 bases from V and 4 bases from J; junction bases left unmatched: 5. CDR1 is MNHEY and CDR2 is SMNVEV in the germline V gene (reference sequence). This clonotype originated in a human donor with alopecia areata. J is TRBJ1-1 and V is TRBV27; 7 positions agree with TRBD1. The source was CD8+ T cells sorted from blood, collected at week 24, from a patient treated with tofacitinib. The CDR3 bases are TGTGCCAGCAGTTTGGGCAGGGGGAGCACTGAAGCTTTCTTT. It codes for CASSLGRGSTEAFF.